These 10 T cell receptor beta chains were all obtained from the same sample, sequenced in a study of T cell responses to AZD1222 COVID-19 vaccine. The repertoire was sequenced with immunoSEQ multiplex PCR; TCRdb's copy has only in-frame clones and lacks some. The table lists 100,000 to 130,000 clones, around 92% of them singletons. The material was peripheral blood, obtained 28 days after the second AZD1222 dose. These receptors were collected from an adult who received the AZD1222 COVID-19 vaccine.

The chain carries TRBV12-3 or TRBV12-4 and TRBJ2-1, with a tentative D call TRBD1 (6 bases). The length of the CDR3 is 13 residues. V shed 10 bases and J shed 5 bases, with 15 bases lying between them. The CDR3 is CATHRDTDNEQFF. CDR3 nucleotide sequence: TGTGCCACACACCGGGACACCGACAATGAGCAGTTCTTC.

The genes are TRBV6-1 and TRBJ1-5, with D maybe TRBD1 (5 bases). The germline V and J ends were trimmed by 0 bases and 5 bases, with 11 bases remaining between them. Germline CDR1 and CDR2: MNHNS and SASEGT. The CDR3 spans 15 residues. CDR3 sequence: CASSEARGSYQPQHF. The CDR3 DNA sequence: TGTGCCAGCAGTGAAGCTAGGGGTTCCTATCAGCCCCAGCATTTT.

Only a few counts were recorded for this clone. The V and J genes are TRBV5-5 and TRBJ1-2; TRBD1 matches 7 bases. Trimming cost V 4 bases and J 8 bases; bases outside gene matches: 5. Germline assignment: CDR1 SGHKS and CDR2 YYEKEE (reference sequence). The CDR3 is made up of 12 amino acids. The CDR3 coding sequence is TGTGCCAGCAGCAACAGGGGTGGCGGCTACACCTTC. Encoded protein: CASSNRGGGYTF.

The rearrangement uses TRBV27 and TRBJ2-7; D not resolved. The CDR3 has 14 amino acids. Germline assignment: CDR1 MNHEY and CDR2 SMNVEV (reference sequence). The V gene lost 2 bases and the J gene lost 0 bases, with 8 bases spanning the gap. CDR3 in DNA: TGTGCCAGCAGTTTAGAGCGACACTCCTACGAGCAGTACTTC. Translating it yields CASSLERHSYEQYF.

The gene calls are TRBV12-5 and TRBJ2-1; 9 bases are shared with TRBD2. Trimming cost V 5 bases and J 4 bases; bases outside gene matches: 12. The CDR3 is 17 residues long. Germline V gene lookup returns CDR1 LGHNT and CDR2 FRNRAP. The CDR3 sequence: CASGASGIVRSYNEQFF. The DNA of the CDR3 is TGTGCTAGTGGTGCTAGCGGGATAGTCCGTTCTTACAATGAGCAGTTCTTC.

The V gene is TRBV5-1, the J gene TRBJ1-2; tentative D call: TRBD1 (6 bases). This CDR3 region has 14 residues. Germline V gene data show CDR1 as SGHRS and CDR2 as YFSETQ. Trimming stripped 2 bases from V and 7 bases from J, with 15 bases between. Here the CDR3 DNA reads TGCGCCAGCAGCTTAACCACAGGGATGGGTGGCTACACCTTC. Translating gives CASSLTTGMGGYTF.

The chain uses TRBV10-3 and TRBJ1-1; 9 bases map to TRBD1. With V trimmed by 7 bases and J by 0 bases, 6 bases remained unmatched. Germline loops: CDR1 ENHRY, CDR2 SYGVKD. CDR3 length: 15 residues. Here the CDR3 reads CAITGTGSMNTEAFF. For the CDR3, the DNA is TGTGCCATCACGGGGACAGGGAGCATGAACACTGAAGCTTTCTTT.

This sequence joins TRBV7-2 and TRBJ2-7; the D gene is possibly TRBD2 (6 bases). Trimming removed 6 bases from V and 2 bases from J, with 11 bases in between. Germline V gene lookup returns CDR1 SGHTA and CDR2 FQGNSA. This CDR3 spans 13 amino acids. This CDR3 reads CASSRPGAYEQYF. The CDR3 DNA follows: TGTGCCAGCAGTAGGCCGGGAGCCTACGAGCAGTACTTC.

Here the CDR3 reads CASSPWGSGTTGELFF. CDR3 DNA sequence: TGTGCCAGCAGCCCTTGGGGGAGCGGGACCACCGGGGAGCTGTTTTTT. This chain joins TRBV2 and TRBJ2-2, with 7 bases matching TRBD2. From germline, CDR1 is SNHLY and CDR2 FYNNEI. V lost 6 bases and J lost 4; bases outside the gene matches: 11. The CDR3 is 16 amino acids.

The gene calls are TRBV4-1 and TRBJ1-6, with 9 positions matching TRBD1. The germline CDR1 and CDR2 sequences are MGHRA and YSYEKL. J was trimmed by 0 bases and V by 3 bases; bases with no gene match: 6. The CDR3 is made up of 18 amino acids. The CDR3 region is CASSQNRGRVSYNSPLHF. The DNA of the CDR3 is TGCGCCAGCAGCCAGAACAGGGGGCGCGTCTCCTATAATTCACCCCTCCACTTT.